This T cell receptor (beta chain) was obtained from a study of CD8+CD57+ T cells in acquired aplastic anemia. As for the study in general: Across the sorted CD4+ and CD8+ cells, DNA amounts averaged 3.2 ug.

Ten or more counts support this clonotype. What it binds is unknown. The patients chosen for sequencing had shown expansion of CD8+CD57+ cells (detected by flow cytometry). It was genomic DNA that served as the template for profiling TCR beta VDJ and CDR3. TCRdb called the reads again in MiXCR, with one record for every CDR3 protein. The data hold about 160,000 distinct CDR3 sequences, with less than 50% observed a single time. The CDR3 sequence is 13 residues long. The V gene lost 2 bases and the J gene lost 5 bases, with 6 bases spanning the gap. Notes on the study in general: Patients and controls had CD8+ Simpson's diversity values that were not significantly distinct.

The chain combines TRBV12-3 or TRBV12-4 with TRBJ1-4, with D unresolved. The source material was sorted CD4+, CD8+, or CD8+CD57+ T cells (not recorded which) from PBMCs. The source is a human donor with aplastic anemia. The CDR3: CASSLMKNEKLFF. For the CDR3, the DNA is TGTGCCAGCAGTTTAATGAAAAATGAAAAACTGTTTTTT.